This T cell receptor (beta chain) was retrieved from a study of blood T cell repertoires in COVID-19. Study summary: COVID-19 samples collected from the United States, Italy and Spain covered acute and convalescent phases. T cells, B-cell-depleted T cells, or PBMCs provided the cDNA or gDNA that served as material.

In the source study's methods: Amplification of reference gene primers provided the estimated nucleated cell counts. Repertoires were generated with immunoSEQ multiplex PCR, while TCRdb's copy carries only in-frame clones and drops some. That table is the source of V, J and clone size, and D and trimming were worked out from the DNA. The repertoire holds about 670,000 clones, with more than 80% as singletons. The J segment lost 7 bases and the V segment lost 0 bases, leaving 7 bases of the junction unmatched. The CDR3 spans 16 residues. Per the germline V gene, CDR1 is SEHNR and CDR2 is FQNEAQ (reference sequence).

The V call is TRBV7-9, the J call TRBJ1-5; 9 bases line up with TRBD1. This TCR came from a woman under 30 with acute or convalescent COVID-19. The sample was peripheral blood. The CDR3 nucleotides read TGTGCCAGCAGCTTAGCCAGGACAGGGGTTGAGCAGCCCCAGCATTTT. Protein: CASSLARTGVEQPQHF.